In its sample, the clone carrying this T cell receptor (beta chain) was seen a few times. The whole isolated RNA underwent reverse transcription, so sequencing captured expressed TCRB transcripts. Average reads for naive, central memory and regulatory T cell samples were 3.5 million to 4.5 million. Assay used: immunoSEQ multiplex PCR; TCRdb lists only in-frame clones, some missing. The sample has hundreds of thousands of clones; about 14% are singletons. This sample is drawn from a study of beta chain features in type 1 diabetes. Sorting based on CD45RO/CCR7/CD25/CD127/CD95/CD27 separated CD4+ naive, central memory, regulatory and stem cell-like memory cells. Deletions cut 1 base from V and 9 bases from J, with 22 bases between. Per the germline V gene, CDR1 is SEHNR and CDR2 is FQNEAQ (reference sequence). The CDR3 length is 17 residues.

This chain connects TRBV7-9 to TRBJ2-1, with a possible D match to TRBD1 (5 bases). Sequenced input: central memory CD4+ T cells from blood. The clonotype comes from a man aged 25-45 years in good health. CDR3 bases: TGTGCCAGCAGCTTAGACAGGTCGGGTCCAAGCGTGGGTGAGCAGTTCTTC. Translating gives CASSLDRSGPSVGEQFF.